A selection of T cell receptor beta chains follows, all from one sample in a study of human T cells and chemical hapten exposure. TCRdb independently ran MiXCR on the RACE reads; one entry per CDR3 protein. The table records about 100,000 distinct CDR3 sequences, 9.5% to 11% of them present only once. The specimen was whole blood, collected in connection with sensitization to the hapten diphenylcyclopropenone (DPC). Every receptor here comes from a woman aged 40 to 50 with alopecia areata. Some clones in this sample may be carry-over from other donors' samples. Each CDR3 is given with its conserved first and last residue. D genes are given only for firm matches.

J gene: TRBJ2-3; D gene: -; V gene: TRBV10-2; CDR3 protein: CASSERAWEDTQYF
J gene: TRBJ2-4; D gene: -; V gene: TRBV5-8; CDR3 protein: CASSLMRLAKNIQYF
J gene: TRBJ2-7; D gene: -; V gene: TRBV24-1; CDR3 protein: CATGTTYEQYF
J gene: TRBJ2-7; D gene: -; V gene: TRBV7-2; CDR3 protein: CASSLGRTAYEQYF
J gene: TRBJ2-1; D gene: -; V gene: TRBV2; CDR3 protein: CASRVGVPSREFF
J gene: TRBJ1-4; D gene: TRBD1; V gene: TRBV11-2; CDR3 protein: CASSLGDRGGEKLFF
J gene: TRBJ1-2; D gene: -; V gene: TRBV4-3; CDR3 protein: CASSQGGIYGYTF
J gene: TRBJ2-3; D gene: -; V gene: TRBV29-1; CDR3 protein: CSVSSRTEQYF
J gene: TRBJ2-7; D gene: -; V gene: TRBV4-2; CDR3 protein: CASSLLGTHPRRYEQYF
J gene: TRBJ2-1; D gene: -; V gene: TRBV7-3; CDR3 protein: CASSPRTGDYNEQFF
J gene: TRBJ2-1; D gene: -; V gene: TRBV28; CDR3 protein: CASNPNTGEQFF
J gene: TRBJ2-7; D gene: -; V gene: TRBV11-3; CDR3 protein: CASSRTANYEQYF
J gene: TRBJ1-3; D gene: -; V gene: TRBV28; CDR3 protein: CASSPPTGSLPSGNTIYF
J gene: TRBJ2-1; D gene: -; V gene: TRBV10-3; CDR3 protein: CAISGEKEQFF
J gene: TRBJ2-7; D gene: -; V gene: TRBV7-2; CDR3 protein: CASSRGSAGKTSVRF
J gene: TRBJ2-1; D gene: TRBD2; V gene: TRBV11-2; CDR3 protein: CASRSVAGEYYHEQFF
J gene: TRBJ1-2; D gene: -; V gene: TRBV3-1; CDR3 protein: CASSHGYGYTF
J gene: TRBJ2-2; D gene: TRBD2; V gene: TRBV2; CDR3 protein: CASSALAALTGELFF
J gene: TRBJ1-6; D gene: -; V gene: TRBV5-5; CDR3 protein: CASSSLPRIDNSPLHF
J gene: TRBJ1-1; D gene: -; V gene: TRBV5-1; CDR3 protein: CASSQHSGTEAFF
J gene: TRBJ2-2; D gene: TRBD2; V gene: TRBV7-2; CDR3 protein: CASSPTSAPGELFF
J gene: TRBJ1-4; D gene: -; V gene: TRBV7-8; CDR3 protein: CASTLGGRVEKLFF
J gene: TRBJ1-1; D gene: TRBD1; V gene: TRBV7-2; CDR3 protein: CASPRTGPNTEAFF
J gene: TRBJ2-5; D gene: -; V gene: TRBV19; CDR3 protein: CASRQGAPGTQYF
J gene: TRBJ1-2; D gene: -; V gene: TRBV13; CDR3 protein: CASTDADVRYGYTF
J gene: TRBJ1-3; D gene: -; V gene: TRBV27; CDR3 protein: CASRNLNTIYF
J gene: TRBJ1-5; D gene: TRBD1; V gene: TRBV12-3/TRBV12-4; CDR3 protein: CASSPRTGHQPQHF
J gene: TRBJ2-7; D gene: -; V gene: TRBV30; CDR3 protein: CAWSAGTEQYF
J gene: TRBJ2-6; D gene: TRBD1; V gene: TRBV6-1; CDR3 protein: CASNGQDPLSGANVLTF
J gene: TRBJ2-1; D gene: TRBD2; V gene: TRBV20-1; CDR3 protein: CSASAPGLARYNEQFF
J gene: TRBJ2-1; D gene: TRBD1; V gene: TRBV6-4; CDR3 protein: CASAQGEIYNEQFF
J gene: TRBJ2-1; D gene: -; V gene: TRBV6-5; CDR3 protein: CASSYMGTSNEQFF
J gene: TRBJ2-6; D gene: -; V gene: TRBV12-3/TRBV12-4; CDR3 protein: CASQDHSGANVLTF
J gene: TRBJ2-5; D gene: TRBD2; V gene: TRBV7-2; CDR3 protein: CASSLRGGGGETQYF
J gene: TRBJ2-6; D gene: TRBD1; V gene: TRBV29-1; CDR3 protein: CSVPQQGASTGANVLTF